The present entry profiles one TCR beta chain with its context. The target antigen is unknown. Per germline, CDR1 SQVTM and CDR2 ANQGSEA. The CDR3 loop spans 15 amino acids. V shed 8 bases and J shed 2 bases, with 22 bases lying between them. The data are from a study of CD8 T cells in ankylosing spondylitis. Libraries for TCR beta were made by quantitative 5'-RACE with molecular barcodes. TCRdb re-analysed the 5' RACE reads in MiXCR, keeping a single row per CDR3 protein. The sample includes under 550,000 distinct CDR3 sequences, 25% to 30% of them seen just once. Regarding the study as a whole: Blood of patients with ankylosing spondylitis appeared to be characterized by a TCR beta motif of eight highly homologous variants. Disease-linked clones bore a CD8+ phenotype and were relatively rare in peripheral blood. Disease-linked clones were reportedly significantly enriched in matched ankylosing spondylitis synovial fluid.

Input material: blood, either unsorted or a sorted T cell fraction (not recorded which). The sequence came from a male donor with ankylosing spondylitis. The V gene is TRBV29-1, the J gene TRBJ2-7; D is unresolved. The CDR3, as DNA: TGCAGCCTTCGGTGCGGTCGGCAAACCACCTACGAGCAGTACTTC. It translates to CSLRCGRQTTYEQYF.